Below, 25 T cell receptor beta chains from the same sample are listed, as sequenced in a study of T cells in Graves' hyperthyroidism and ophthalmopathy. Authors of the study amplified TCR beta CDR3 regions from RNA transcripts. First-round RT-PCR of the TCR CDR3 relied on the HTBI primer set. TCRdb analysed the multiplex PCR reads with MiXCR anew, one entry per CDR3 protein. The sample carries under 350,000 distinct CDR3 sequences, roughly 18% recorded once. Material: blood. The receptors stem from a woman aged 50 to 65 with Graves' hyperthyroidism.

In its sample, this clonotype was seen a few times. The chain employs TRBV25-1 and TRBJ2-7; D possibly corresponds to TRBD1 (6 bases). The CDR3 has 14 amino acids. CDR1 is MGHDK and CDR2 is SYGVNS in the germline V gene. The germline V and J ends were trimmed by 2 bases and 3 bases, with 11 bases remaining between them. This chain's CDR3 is CASSEADRNYEQYF. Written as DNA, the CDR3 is TGTGCCAGCAGTGAAGCAGACAGGAACTACGAGCAGTACTTC.

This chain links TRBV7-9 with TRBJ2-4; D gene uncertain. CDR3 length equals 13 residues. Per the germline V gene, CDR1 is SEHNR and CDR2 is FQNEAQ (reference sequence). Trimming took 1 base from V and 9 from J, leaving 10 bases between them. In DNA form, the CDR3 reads TGTGCCAGCAGCTTAGGGGAACTTAGCATTCAGTACTTC. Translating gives CASSLGELSIQYF.

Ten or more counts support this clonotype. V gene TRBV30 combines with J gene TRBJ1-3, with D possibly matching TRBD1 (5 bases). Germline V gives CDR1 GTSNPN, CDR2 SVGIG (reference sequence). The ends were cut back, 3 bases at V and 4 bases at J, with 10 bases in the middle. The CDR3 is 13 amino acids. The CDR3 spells CAWRASGGNTIYF. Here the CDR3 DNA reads TGTGCCTGGAGGGCATCAGGGGGAAACACCATATATTTT.

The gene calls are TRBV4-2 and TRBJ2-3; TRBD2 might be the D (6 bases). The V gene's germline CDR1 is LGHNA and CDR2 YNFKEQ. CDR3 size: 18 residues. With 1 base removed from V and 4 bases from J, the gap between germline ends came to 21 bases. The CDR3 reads CASSQGGRDPWIADTQYF. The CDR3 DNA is TGTGCCAGCAGCCAAGGCGGGCGGGATCCCTGGATCGCAGATACGCAGTATTTT.

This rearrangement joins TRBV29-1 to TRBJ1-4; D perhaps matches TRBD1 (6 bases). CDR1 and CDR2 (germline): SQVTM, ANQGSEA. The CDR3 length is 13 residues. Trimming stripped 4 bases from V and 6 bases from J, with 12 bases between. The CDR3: CSVVRGADEKLFF. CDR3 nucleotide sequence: TGCAGCGTTGTACGGGGGGCAGATGAAAAACTGTTTTTT.

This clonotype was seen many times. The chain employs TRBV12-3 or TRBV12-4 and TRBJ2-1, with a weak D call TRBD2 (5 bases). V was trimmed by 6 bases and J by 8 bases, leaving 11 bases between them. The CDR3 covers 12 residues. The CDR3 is CASRFSADEQFF. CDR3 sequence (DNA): TGTGCCAGCAGATTTAGCGCCGATGAGCAGTTCTTC.

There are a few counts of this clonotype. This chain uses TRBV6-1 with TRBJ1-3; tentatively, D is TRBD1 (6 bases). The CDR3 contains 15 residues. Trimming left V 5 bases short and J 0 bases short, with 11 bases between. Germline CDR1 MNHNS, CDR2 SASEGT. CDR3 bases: TGTGCCAGCAGTAGACAGGCGAACTCTGGAAACACCATATATTTT. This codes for CASSRQANSGNTIYF.

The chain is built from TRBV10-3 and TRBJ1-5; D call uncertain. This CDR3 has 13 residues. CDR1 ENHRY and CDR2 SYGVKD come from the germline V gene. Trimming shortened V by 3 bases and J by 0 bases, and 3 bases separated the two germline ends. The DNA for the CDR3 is TGTGCCATCAGTGACGGTAGCAATCAGCCCCAGCATTTT. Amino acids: CAISDGSNQPQHF.

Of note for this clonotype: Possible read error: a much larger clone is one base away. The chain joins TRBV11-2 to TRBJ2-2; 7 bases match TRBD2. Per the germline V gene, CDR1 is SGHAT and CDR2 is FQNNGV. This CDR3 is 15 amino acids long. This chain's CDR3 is CAGSLVLAEGGELFF. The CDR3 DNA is TGTGCCGGCAGCTTAGTTCTAGCGGAGGGGGGGGAGCTGTTTTTT.

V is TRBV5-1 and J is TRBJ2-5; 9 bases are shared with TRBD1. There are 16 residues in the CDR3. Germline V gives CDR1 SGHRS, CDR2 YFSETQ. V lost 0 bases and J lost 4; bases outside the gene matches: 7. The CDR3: CASSLEQGALGETQYF. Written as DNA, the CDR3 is TGCGCCAGCAGCTTGGAACAGGGGGCGCTGGGAGAGACCCAGTACTTC.

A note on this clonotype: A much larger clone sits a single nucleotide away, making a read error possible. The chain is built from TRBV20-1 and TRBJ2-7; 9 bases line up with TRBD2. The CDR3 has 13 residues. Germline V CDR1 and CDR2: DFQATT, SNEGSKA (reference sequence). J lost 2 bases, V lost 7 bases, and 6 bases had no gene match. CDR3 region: CSVGAGGAYEQYV. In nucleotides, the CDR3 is TGCAGTGTTGGCGCGGGAGGGGCCTACGAGCAGTACGTC.

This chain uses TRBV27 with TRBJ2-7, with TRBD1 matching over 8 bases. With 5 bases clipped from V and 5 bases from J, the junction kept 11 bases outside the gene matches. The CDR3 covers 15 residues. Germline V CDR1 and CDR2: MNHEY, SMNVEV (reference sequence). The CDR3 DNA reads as TGTGCCAGCAGTCCCATCGGGACAGGTATCCACGAGCAGTACGTC. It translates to CASSPIGTGIHEQYV.

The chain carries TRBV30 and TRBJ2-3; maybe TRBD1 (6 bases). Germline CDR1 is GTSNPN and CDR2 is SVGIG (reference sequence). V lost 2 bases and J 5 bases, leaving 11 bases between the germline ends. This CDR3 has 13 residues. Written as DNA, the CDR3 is TGTGCCTGGAGTTACAGGGTAAAAGATACGCAGTATTTT. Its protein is CAWSYRVKDTQYF.

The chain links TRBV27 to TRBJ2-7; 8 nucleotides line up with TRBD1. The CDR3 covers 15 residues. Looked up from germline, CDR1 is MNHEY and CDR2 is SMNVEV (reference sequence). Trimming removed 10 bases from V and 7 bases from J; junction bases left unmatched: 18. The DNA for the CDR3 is TGTGCCACAGCCTCACCCCCAGGGGGCAAGCGTGAGCAGTACTTC. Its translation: CATASPPGGKREQYF.

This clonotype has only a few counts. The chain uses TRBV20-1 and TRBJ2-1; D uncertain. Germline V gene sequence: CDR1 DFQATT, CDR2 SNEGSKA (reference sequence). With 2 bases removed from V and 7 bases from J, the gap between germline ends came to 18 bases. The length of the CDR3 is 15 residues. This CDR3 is CSARNFTDPKNEQFF. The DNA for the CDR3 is TGCAGTGCTAGAAATTTCACTGATCCTAAAAATGAGCAGTTCTTC.

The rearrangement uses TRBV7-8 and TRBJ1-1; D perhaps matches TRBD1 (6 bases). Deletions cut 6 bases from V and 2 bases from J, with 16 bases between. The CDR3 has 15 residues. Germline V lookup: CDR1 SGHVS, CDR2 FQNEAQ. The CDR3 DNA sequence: TGTGCCAGCAGTCTCTTGTCAGGGGCTAACACTGAAGCTTTCTTT. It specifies CASSLLSGANTEAFF.

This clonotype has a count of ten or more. Here the CDR3 DNA reads TGTGCCAGCAGCTCTTCCGGGCCGTACTACGAGCAGTACTTC. It is translated as CASSSSGPYYEQYF. The chain joins TRBV7-9 to TRBJ2-7; D is uncertain. The CDR3 contains 14 residues. Looked up from germline, CDR1 is SEHNR and CDR2 is FQNEAQ (reference sequence). Trimming removed 4 bases at V and 3 bases at J, with 13 bases between.

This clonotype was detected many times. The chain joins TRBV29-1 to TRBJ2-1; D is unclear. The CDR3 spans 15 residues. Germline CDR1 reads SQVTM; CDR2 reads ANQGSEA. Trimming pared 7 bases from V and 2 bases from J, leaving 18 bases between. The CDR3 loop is CSAEWSAAPYNEQFF. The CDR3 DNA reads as TGCAGCGCCGAATGGTCTGCGGCCCCCTACAATGAGCAGTTCTTC.

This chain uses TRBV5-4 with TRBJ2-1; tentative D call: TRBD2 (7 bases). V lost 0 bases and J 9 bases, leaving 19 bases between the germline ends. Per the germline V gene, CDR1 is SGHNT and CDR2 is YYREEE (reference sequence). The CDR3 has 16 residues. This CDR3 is CASSLVRGARSSEQFF. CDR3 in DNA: TGTGCCAGCAGCTTGGTTCGGGGGGCGCGATCAAGTGAGCAGTTCTTC.

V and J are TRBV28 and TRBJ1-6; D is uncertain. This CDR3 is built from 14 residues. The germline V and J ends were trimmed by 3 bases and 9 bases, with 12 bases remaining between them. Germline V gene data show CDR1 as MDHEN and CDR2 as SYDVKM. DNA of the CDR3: TGTGCCAGCAGTTTGGAATCCCTCAGTTCACCCCTCCACTTT. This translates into CASSLESLSSPLHF.

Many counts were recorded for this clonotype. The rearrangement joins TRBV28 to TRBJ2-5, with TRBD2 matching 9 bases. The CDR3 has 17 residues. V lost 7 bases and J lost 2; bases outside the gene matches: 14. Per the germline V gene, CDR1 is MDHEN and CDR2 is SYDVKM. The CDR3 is CASKGTHLTSGQETQYF. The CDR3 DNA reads TGTGCCAGCAAGGGGACTCACCTGACTAGCGGACAAGAGACCCAGTACTTC. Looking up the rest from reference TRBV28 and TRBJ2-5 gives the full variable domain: DVKVTQSSRYLVKRTGEKVFLECVQDMDHENMFWYRQDPGLGLRLIYFSYDVKMKEKGDIPEGYSVSREKKERFSLILESASTNQTSMYLCASKGTHLTSGQETQYFGPGTRLLVL.

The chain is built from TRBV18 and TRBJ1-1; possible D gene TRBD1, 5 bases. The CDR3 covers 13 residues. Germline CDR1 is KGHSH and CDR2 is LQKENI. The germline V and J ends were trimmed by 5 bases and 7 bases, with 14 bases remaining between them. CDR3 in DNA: TGTGCCAGCTCAAGTGGCAGGGCTCTTGAAGCTTTCTTT. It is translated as CASSSGRALEAFF.

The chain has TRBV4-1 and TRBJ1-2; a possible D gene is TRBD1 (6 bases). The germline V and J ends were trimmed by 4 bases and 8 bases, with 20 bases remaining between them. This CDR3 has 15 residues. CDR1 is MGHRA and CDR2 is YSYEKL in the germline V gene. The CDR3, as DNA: TGCGCCAGCAGCCGAAACCAGGGGCCCTCTGAGGGCTACACCTTC. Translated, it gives CASSRNQGPSEGYTF.

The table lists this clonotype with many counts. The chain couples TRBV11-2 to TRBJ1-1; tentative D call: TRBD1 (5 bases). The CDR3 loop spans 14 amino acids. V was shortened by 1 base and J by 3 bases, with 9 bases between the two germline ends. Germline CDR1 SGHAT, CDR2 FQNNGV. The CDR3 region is CASSLGGGDTEAFF. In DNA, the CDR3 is TGTGCCAGCAGCTTAGGCGGGGGAGACACTGAAGCTTTCTTT.

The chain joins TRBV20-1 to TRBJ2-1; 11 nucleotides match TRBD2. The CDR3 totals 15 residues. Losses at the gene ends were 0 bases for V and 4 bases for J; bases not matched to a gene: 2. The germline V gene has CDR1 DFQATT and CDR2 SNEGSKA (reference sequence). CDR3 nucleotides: TGCAGTGCTAGAGACATAGCGGGAGGGTACAATGAGCAGTTCTTC. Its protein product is CSARDIAGGYNEQFF.